This T cell receptor beta chain comes out of a study of T cells after yellow fever vaccination (dated by TCRdb to the late 2010s). Turning to the overall study: The SMART-Seq v4 Ultra Low Input RNA kit was used to prepare libraries from fractions with low cell numbers. To track T-cell clones before and after primary and booster YFV17D yellow fever vaccination, bulk TCR alpha and beta repertoires were sequenced longitudinally. Two healthy male donors, one aged 18 to 30 and one aged 30 to 40 years, were included in the cohort. Blood samples were taken at several timepoints before and after primary and secondary immunization, and bulk PBMC replicates and cell subsets were isolated. Here is what the overall study found, with its caveats: Computational filtering was needed because FACS-sorted repertoires could contain abundant contaminating clonotypes from the bulk population. The study included only two donors, which limits how far the findings can be generalized. Most clones expanded after primary vaccination were re-detected after the booster (approximately 96% of CD4 and approximately 89% of CD8), suggesting broad memory maintenance. The secondary T-cell response was found to be weaker but faster than the primary response, with a peak reached on day 5 rather than on day 15. A small fraction of clonotypes appeared in both the CD4 and CD8 compartments, likely as a result of convergent recombination.

This clonotype turned up a few times. What this receptor recognizes is not known. Base qualities were left out, and no much larger clone turns up one base away. According to the study, the label for this sample's treatment or condition signals: live attenuated yellow fever vaccine strain. At each blood-draw timepoint, two biological replicates of bulk PBMCs were obtained. A standard Ficoll-Paque protocol was used to isolate PBMCs from peripheral blood. TriZol was used to extract RNA from bulk PBMCs, CD4 and CD8 fractions, and dextramer-positive and dextramer-negative fractions. Synthesis of TCR cDNA relied on 5'RACE template switching, a step that introduced a universal primer site along with unique molecular identifiers. Priming for cDNA synthesis came from both the TCR alpha and TCR beta constant segments. Libraries were amplified in two PCR steps, with sample barcodes and sequencing adapters added in the second step. Libraries were sequenced on Illumina HiSeq 2500 (2x100 bp) or NovaSeq (2x150 bp). The authors processed their data as follows. Reads were demultiplexed and collapsed into UMI consensus sequences with MIGEC, and V(D)J alignment was performed with MiXCR. Vaccine-responding clonotypes were identified with edgeR using replicate PBMC samples, with FDR below 0.01 and a log2 fold change above 5 up to day 15 being required. Each bulk clonotype received a CD4 or CD8 identity based on whether the sequenced CD4 or CD8 repertoire contained that clonotype at higher abundance. Using fastp trimming at Q25 and MiXCR clonotype assembly, TCRdb reanalyzed the public sequencing data and kept in-frame beta chains. Identical CDR3 proteins give one entry, which carries the most common genes and DNA. None of the V and J calls come from the authors' own analysis; TCRdb made them. The sample table records around 350,000 distinct CDR3 sequences; more than 5.5% of these occur just once. The ten most abundant clones make up about 15% of the sample.

Taken from the germline V gene (reference sequence), the CDR1 and CDR2 loops are DFQATT and SNEGSKA. From the cysteine through the phenylalanine, the CDR3 covers 12 amino acids. CDR3 DNA only is kept here, 36 bases in frame from base 1. V sheds 8 bases and J sheds 4 bases, leaving 15 bases between their ends. This receptor was identified in a man aged 30 to 45 who received the YFV17D yellow fever vaccine. Here the chain combines TRBV20-1 and TRBJ2-7, with an unclear D gene assignment. Sequences were derived from PBMCs, sampled 5 days after the yellow fever booster vaccination. This receptor carries the CDR3 CSTRQGAYEQYF. The nucleotides are TGCAGTACGCGACAAGGAGCTTACGAGCAGTACTTC.